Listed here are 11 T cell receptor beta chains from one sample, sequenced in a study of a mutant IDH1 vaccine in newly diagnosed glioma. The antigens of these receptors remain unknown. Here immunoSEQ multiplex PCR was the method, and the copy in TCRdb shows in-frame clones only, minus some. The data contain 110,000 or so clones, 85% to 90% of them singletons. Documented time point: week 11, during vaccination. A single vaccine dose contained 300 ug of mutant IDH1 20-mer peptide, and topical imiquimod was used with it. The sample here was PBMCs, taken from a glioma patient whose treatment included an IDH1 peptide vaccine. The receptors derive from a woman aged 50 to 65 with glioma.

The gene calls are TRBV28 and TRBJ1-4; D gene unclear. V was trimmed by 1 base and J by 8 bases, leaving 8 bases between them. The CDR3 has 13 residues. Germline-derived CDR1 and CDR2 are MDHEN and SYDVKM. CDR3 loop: CASSLLVREKLFF. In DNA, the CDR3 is TGTGCCAGCAGTTTATTGGTGCGAGAAAAACTGTTTTTT.

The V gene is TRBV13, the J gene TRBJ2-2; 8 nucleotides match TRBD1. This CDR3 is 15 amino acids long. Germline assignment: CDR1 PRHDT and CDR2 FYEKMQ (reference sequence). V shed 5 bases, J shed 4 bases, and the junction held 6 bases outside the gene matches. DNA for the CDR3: TGTGCCAGCAGCCCGGACAGGGACGGCACCGGGGAGCTGTTTTTT. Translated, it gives CASSPDRDGTGELFF. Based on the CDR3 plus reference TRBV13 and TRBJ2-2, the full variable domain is AAGVIQSPRHLIKEKRETATLKCYPIPRHDTVYWYQQGPGQDPQFLISFYEKMQSDKGSIPDRFSAQQFSDYHSELNMSSLELGDSALYFCASSPDRDGTGELFFGEGSRLTVL.

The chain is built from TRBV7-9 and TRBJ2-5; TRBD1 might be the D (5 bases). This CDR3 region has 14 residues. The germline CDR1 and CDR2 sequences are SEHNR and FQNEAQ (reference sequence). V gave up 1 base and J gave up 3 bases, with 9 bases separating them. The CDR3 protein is CASSLGAGKETQYF. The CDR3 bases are TGTGCCAGCAGCTTAGGTGCAGGGAAAGAGACCCAGTACTTC.

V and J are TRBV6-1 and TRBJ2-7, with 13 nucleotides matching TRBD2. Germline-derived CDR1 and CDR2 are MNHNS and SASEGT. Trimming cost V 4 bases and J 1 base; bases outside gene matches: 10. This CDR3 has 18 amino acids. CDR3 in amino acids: CASSGGGRTSGGSYEQYF. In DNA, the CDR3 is TGTGCCAGCAGTGGCGGAGGCCGGACTAGCGGGGGATCCTACGAGCAGTACTTC.

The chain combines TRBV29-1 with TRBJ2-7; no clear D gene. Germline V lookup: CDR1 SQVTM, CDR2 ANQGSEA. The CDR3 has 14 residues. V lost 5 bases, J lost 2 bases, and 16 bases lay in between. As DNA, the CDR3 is TGCAGCGTTTTGATAGGGAAGGCCCCCTACGAGCAGTACTTC. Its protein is CSVLIGKAPYEQYF.

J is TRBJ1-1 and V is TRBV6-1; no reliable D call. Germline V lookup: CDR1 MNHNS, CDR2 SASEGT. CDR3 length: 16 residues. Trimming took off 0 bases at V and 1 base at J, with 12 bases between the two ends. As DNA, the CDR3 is TGTGCCAGCAGTGAAGCGCGGTACACAGCGAACACTGAAGCTTTCTTT. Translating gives CASSEARYTANTEAFF.

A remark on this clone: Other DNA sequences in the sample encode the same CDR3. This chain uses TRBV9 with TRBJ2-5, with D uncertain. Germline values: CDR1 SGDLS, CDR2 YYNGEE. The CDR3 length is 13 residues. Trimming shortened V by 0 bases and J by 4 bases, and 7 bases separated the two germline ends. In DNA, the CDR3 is TGTGCCAGCAGCGTAGATTTGGCAGAGACCCAGTACTTC. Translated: CASSVDLAETQYF.

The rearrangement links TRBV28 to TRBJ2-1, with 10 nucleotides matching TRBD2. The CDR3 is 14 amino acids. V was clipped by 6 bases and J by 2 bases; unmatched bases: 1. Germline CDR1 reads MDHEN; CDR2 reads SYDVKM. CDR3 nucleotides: TGTGCCAGCAGGACTAGCGGGCCCTACAATGAGCAGTTCTTC. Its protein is CASRTSGPYNEQFF.

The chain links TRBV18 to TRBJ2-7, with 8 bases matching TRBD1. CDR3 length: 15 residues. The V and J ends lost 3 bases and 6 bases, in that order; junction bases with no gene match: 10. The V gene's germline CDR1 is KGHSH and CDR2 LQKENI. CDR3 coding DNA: TGTGCCAGCTCACCCGGGACAGGCCGGGACAGCGAGCAGTACTTC. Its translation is CASSPGTGRDSEQYF.

In DNA, the CDR3 is TGTGCCAGCAGCCTCTCGGATACGCAGTATTTT. Amino acids: CASSLSDTQYF. The genes are TRBV7-3 and TRBJ2-3; the D is unclear. The germline V gene has CDR1 SGHTA and CDR2 FQGTGA. The CDR3 is 11 amino acids. V lost 5 bases, J lost 6 bases, and 6 bases lay in between.

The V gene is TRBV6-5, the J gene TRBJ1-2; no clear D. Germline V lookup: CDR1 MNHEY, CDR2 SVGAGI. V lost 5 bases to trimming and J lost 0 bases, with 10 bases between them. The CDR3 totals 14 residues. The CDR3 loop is CASSAQPANYGYTF. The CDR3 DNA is TGTGCCAGCAGTGCGCAGCCAGCTAACTATGGCTACACCTTC.